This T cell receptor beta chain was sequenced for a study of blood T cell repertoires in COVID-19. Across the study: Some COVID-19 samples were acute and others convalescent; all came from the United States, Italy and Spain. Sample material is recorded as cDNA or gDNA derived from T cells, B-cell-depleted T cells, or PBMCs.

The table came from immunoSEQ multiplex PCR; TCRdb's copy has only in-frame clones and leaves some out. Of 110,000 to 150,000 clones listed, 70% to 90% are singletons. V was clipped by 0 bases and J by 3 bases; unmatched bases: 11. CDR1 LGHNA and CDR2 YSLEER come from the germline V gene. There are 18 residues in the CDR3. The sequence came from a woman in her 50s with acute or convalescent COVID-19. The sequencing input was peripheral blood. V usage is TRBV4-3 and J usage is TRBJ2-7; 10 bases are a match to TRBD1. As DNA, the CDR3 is TGCGCCAGCAGCCAAGATTTCAAAGACAGGGGGCCGTACTACGAGCAGTACTTC. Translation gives CASSQDFKDRGPYYEQYF.